This T cell receptor (beta chain) was identified in a study of CD4 T cells in relation to SARS-CoV-2 and coronaviruses. About the study: ViraFEST: approximately eleven-day antigen culture of PBMCs, then TCR beta CDR3 sequencing. The negative reference was HIV-1 Nef peptide pool or peptide-free culture.

Profiling relied on immunoSEQ multiplex PCR, and the TCRdb table lists in-frame clones only, not all of them. The top ten hold about a fifth of the sample, which has about 20,000 clones, just under 75% seen once. This clone is medium-sized within its sample. Its matching antigen is unknown. Germline and junction disagree at one end, which may indicate a read error. The same CDR3 also results from other DNA sequences found in this sample. Unexposed donor CD4+ T cells date from 2011-2018, before the COVID-19 pandemic. Isolation of CD4+ T cells took place after approximately 11 days in culture. As cell numbers allowed, unexposed-donor CD4+ T cells faced SARS-CoV-2 S/N and four cold-coronavirus spikes. PBMCs were plated at two million per well in IL-2-containing medium. Sequenced sample: CD4+ T cells from PBMCs, cultured in vitro. The receptor was isolated from a human donor in good health.

CDR3 amino acids: CASSKDRAWGTQYF. DNA of the CDR3: TGTGCCAGCAGCAAAGATAGGGCCTGGGGTACGCAGTATTTT. The V call is TRBV3-1 (or the pseudogene TRBV3-2), the J call TRBJ2-3; D is unclear. There are 14 residues in the CDR3. CDR1 and CDR2 from the germline V gene are LGHDT and YNNKEL (reference sequence).